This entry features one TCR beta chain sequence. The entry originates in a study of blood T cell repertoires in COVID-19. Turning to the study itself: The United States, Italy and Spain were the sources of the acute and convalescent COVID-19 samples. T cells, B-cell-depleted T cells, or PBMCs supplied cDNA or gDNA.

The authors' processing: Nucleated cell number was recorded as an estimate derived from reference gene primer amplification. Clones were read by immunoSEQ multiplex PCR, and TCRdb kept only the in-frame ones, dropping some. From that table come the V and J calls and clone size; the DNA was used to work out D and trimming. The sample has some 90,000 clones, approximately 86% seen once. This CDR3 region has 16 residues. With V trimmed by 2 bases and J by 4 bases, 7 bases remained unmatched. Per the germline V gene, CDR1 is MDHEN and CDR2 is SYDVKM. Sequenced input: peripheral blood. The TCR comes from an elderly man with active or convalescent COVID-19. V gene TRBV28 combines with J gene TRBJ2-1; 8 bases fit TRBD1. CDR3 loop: CASSLGPGQEYNEQFF. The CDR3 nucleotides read TGTGCCAGCAGTTTAGGACCGGGACAGGAGTACAATGAGCAGTTCTTC.